This T cell receptor beta chain was sequenced for a study of T cells in Graves' hyperthyroidism and ophthalmopathy. Amplified TCR beta CDR3 regions derived from RNA transcripts. First-round RT-PCR targeting the TCR CDR3 was performed with the HTBI primer set. Each CDR3 protein gets one entry after TCRdb re-called the multiplex PCR reads with MiXCR. The sample has almost 600,000 distinct CDR3 sequences; 46% are singletons. This clonotype appeared many times. V was shortened by 1 base and J by 0 bases, with 18 bases between the two germline ends. CDR1 LGHNA and CDR2 YNFKEQ come from the germline V gene. This CDR3 region has 18 residues.

The sample was peripheral blood or thyroid tissue (not recorded which). The V call is TRBV4-2, the J call TRBJ1-1, with D possibly being TRBD1 (6 bases). The clonotype comes from a young woman with Graves' hyperthyroidism. The CDR3 DNA reads as TGTGCCAGCAGCCAAGTTTTCTCTTCCCCAGGGGTGAACACTGAAGCTTTCTTT. Amino acids: CASSQVFSSPGVNTEAFF.